This record covers a single T cell receptor beta chain. The sample belongs to a study of shared T cell receptors in the human thymus. TCRdb keeps only in-frame clones here, not all; method: immunoSEQ multiplex PCR. Among more than 300,000 clones listed, 95% were seen once. What was sequenced was thymocytes. The receptor was derived from a human donor.

CDR3 residues: CASSHKRPSRSYEQYF. CDR3 nucleotide sequence: TGTGCCAGCAGCCACAAGAGGCCTTCCCGCTCCTACGAGCAGTACTTC. The J gene is TRBJ2-7, the V gene TRBV13, with D hard to call. CDR3 size: 16 residues. Germline CDR1 and CDR2: PRHDT and FYEKMQ (reference sequence). Trimming shortened V by 5 bases and J by 0 bases, and 17 bases separated the two germline ends.